This T cell receptor beta chain originates from a study of blood T cell repertoires in COVID-19. Here immunoSEQ multiplex PCR was the method, and the copy in TCRdb shows in-frame clones only, minus some. The repertoire consists of around 90,000 clones, with more than 80% occurring once and the leading ten covering about 13%. CDR1 is MDHEN, CDR2 SYDVKM, per germline. V was cut by 3 bases and J by 0 bases, with 9 bases left in between. CDR3 length equals 15 residues. Sequencing was done on a sample of peripheral blood. The sequence was collected from a human donor in a cohort sampled during active COVID-19. The chain recombines TRBV28 with TRBJ1-5; no reliable D call. CDR3 protein: CASSFQHLSNQPQHF. The CDR3 nucleotides are TGTGCCAGCAGTTTCCAACACCTTAGCAATCAGCCCCAGCATTTT.